The present entry profiles one T cell receptor beta chain with its context. Its antigen is undetermined. This specimen comes from a study of shared clonotypes between healthy human individuals. Study-wide results and caveats: Estimated richness was generally greater in naive than memory subsets. Naive CD4 clonotypes overlapped across a handful of donors at roughly 5.1%.

As defined, naive CD8 cells were CD45RO-negative and positively selected for CCR7, with terminally differentiated effector memory CD45RA+ cells excluded. The assay ran at deep level. Per the original data handling: Junction-only immunoSEQ sequences carried no quality scores, so filtering differed. Profiled with immunoSEQ multiplex PCR; TCRdb holds only in-frame clones, not every one. The V and J calls and clone size were taken over from that table, and D and trimming were inferred from the DNA. Of about 800,000 clones listed, 96% were seen once; the top ten hold over 0.2%. Per the germline V gene, CDR1 is SGHTA and CDR2 is FQGNSA. V lost 4 bases and J lost 6; bases outside the gene matches: 13. The CDR3 totals 16 residues.

This receptor was obtained from a man aged 25-45 years in good health. Material for sequencing was naive CD8+ T cells sorted from blood. This chain connects TRBV7-2 to TRBJ2-7, with 9 bases matching TRBD2. CDR3 sequence: CASSSPVGGRDLEQYF. In DNA form, the CDR3 reads TGTGCCAGCAGCTCCCCGGTAGGCGGGAGGGATCTCGAGCAGTACTTC.